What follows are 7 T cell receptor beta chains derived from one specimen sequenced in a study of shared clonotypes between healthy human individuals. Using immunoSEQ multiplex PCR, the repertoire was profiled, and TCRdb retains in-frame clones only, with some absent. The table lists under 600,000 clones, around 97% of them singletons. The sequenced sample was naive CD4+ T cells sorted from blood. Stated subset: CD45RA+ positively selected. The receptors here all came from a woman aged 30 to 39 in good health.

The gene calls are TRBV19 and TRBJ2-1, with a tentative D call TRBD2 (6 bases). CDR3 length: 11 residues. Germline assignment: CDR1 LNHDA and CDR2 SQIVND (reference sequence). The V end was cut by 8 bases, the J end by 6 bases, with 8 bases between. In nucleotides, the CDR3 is TGTGCCAGTTTGGGGGGCAATGAGCAGTTCTTC. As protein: CASLGGNEQFF.

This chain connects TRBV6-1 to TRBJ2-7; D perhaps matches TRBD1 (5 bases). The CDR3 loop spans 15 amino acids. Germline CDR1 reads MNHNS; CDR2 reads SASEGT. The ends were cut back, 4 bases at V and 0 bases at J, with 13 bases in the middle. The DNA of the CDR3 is TGTGCCAGCAGTGGAACCCAGGGTGACTCCTACGAGCAGTACTTC. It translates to CASSGTQGDSYEQYF.

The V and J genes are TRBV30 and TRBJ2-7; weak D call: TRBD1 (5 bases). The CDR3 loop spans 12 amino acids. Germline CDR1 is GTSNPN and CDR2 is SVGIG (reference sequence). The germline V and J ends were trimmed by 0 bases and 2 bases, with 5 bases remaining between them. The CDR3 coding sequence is TGTGCCTGGAGTGTGACAGCCTACGAGCAGTACTTC. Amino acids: CAWSVTAYEQYF.

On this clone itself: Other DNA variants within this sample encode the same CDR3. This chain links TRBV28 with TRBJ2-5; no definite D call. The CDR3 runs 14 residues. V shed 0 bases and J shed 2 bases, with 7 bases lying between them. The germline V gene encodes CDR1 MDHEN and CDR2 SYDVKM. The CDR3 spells CASSLWGSQETQYF. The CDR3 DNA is TGTGCCAGCAGTTTATGGGGGTCTCAAGAGACCCAGTACTTC.

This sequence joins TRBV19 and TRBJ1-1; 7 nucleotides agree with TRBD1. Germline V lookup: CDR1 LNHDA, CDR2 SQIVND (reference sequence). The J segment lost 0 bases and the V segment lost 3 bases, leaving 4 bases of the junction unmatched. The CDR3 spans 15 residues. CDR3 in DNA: TGTGCCAGTAGTATCGGGACAGCAATGAACACTGAAGCTTTCTTT. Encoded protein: CASSIGTAMNTEAFF.

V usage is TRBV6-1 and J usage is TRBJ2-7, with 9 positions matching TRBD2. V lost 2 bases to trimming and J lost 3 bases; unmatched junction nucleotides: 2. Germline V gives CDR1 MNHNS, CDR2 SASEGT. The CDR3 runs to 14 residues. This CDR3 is CASSELAGLYEQYF. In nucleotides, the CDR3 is TGTGCCAGCAGTGAACTAGCGGGACTCTACGAGCAGTACTTC.

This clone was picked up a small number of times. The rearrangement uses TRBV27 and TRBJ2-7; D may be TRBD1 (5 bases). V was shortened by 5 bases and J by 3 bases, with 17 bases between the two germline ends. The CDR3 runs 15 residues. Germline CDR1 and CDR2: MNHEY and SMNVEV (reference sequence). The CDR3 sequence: CASSPGGALGYEQYF. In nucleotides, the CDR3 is TGTGCCAGCAGTCCAGGTGGGGCCTTGGGCTACGAGCAGTACTTC.